Listed below are T cell receptor beta chains from one sample, sequenced in a study of blood T cell repertoires in COVID-19. Sequencing was performed with immunoSEQ multiplex PCR; in TCRdb, only in-frame clones are kept and a portion is missing. In the table there are more than 55,000 clones, approximately 92% of which are singletons. The sample consisted of peripheral blood. The source of these receptors is a man older than 75 with acute or convalescent COVID-19. Each CDR3 is given with its conserved first and last residue. The order of the fields is J gene, clone size, CDR3 length, D gene, V gene, CDR3 DNA, CDR3 protein. A D gene is named only where the DNA matches it firmly. Where a row states a size, it is once, few, many or the class of an expanded clone; other rows omit it.

>TRBJ1-1|NA|17|NA|TRBV19
TGTGCCAGTAGTGCCTACTTGCGGACACCTCTGAACACTGAAGCTTTCTTT
CASSAYLRTPLNTEAFF
>TRBJ1-2|once|10|NA|TRBV20-1
TGCAGTGCTCGGGACTATGGCTACACCTTC
CSARDYGYTF
>TRBJ1-4|NA|16|TRBD1|TRBV7-6
TGTGCCAGCAGCTTAGCGTCGGGACAGGGAGGTGGAAAACTGTTTTTT
CASSLASGQGGGKLFF
>TRBJ2-7|once|13|TRBD2|TRBV23-1
TGCGCCAGCAGTCCTCGGGGGGCCTACGAGCAGTACTTC
CASSPRGAYEQYF
>TRBJ1-6|NA|15|NA|TRBV9
TGTGCCAGCAGCTCATACGGGGAGGATAATTCACCCCTCCACTTT
CASSSYGEDNSPLHF
>TRBJ2-1|NA|16|NA|TRBV5-1
TGCGCCAGCAGCTTATACCGGGACACCGGTTACAATGAGCAGTTCTTC
CASSLYRDTGYNEQFF
>TRBJ2-7|NA|18|TRBD1|TRBV5-5
TGTGCCAGCAGCCCGTCCCGGGACAGGTATTTCACCACCTACGAGCAGTACTTC
CASSPSRDRYFTTYEQYF
>TRBJ2-2|NA|16|NA|TRBV5-4
TGTGCCAGCAGCTCTGGCGGGGGCGCGAACACCGGGGAGCTGTTTTTT
CASSSGGGANTGELFF
>TRBJ2-3|NA|17|TRBD1|TRBV7-2
TGTGCCAGCAGCTATGCCGGGACAGGGCTAGGAACAGATACGCAGTATTTT
CASSYAGTGLGTDTQYF
>TRBJ2-7|NA|15|TRBD1|TRBV3-1/TRBV3-2
TGTGCCAGCAGCCAAGATTCAGGGGGCCTCTACGAGCAGTACTTC
CASSQDSGGLYEQYF
>TRBJ2-2|NA|16|TRBD1|TRBV4-1
TGCGCCAGCAGCCAGATACAGGGGTTCGGAACCGGGGAGCTGTTTTTT
CASSQIQGFGTGELFF
>TRBJ2-7|NA|15|TRBD2|TRBV27
TGTGCCAGCAGTCTCGGGGGGTTTAGCTCCTACGAGCAGTACTTC
CASSLGGFSSYEQYF
>TRBJ1-1|NA|14|TRBD1|TRBV30
TGTGCCTGGACCACCGGACAGGGAGGAACTGAAGCTTTCTTT
CAWTTGQGGTEAFF
>TRBJ2-7|NA|14|NA|TRBV19
TGTGCCAGTAGTATAGCGACTAGCTCCTACGAGCAGTACTTC
CASSIATSSYEQYF
>TRBJ2-3|NA|13|NA|TRBV10-2
TGCGCCAGCAGTGAAACTCTGAAGCATACGCAGTATTTT
CASSETLKHTQYF
>TRBJ1-1|NA|12|NA|TRBV12-3/TRBV12-4
TGTGCCAGCAGGAGACAGAACACTGAAGCTTTCTTT
CASRRQNTEAFF